The 20 T cell receptor beta chains below were found in one sample sequenced in a study of vaccination effects on CD4 cells after COVID-19 (dated by TCRdb to between 2022 and 2023). The library was prepared using the immunoSEQ multiplex PCR assay. The source is immuneACCESS, and TCRdb retained only in-frame sequences with V and J called. Part of the clones is not carried over; for the studies checked, unresolved V genes explain less than half of this, and the remainder is unexplained. This sample holds more than 35,000 clones; 82% were observed only once. The leading ten clones occupy about 2.7% of the sample. No cognate antigen is known for these TCRs. After roughly 11 days of culture, CD4+ T cells were isolated with the EasySep CD4+ T cell isolation kit. This material consisted of CD4+ T cells from PBMCs cultured without peptide, taken before COVID-19 vaccination. The receptors here all came from a human donor who received a COVID-19 vaccine.

This chain joins TRBV5-1 and TRBJ2-2; D is undetermined. V dropped 3 bases and J dropped 3 bases, with 12 bases sitting between them. Looked up from germline, CDR1 is SGHRS and CDR2 is YFSETQ. The CDR3 runs to 15 residues. CDR3 DNA: TGCGCCAGCAGCTCCCGGGCGGTGGACACCGGGGAGCTGTTTTTT. This translates into CASSSRAVDTGELFF.

The V gene is TRBV30, the J gene TRBJ1-2; 10 nucleotides line up with TRBD1. V gave up 0 bases and J gave up 2 bases; unmatched junction bases: 3. The CDR3 sequence is 15 residues long. Germline-derived CDR1 and CDR2 are GTSNPN and SVGIG (reference sequence). The CDR3 nucleotides are TGTGCCTGGAGTGTACCGGGACAGGGGAACTATGGCTACACCTTC. This encodes CAWSVPGQGNYGYTF.

The CDR3 DNA is TGTGCCAGCAGCCAGTTATCCCAAGCGGCAGATACGCAGTATTTT. Translated, it gives CASSQLSQAADTQYF. The rearrangement joins TRBV6-5 to TRBJ2-3; perhaps TRBD2 as D (5 bases). Germline values: CDR1 MNHEY, CDR2 SVGAGI. This CDR3 comprises 15 residues. With 6 bases removed from V and 4 bases from J, the gap between germline ends came to 17 bases.

The V call is TRBV7-2, the J call TRBJ1-2; a weak D match, TRBD1 (5 bases). Germline CDR1 and CDR2: SGHTA and FQGNSA. The V gene lost 8 bases and the J gene lost 6 bases, with 16 bases spanning the gap. The CDR3 has 13 amino acids. In nucleotides, the CDR3 is TGTGCCAGCCGCCGTCCGGGGCGCGATGGCTACACCTTC. Its protein product is CASRRPGRDGYTF.

The V gene is TRBV4-2, the J gene TRBJ2-5; 8 bases match TRBD2. Germline lookup yields CDR1 LGHNA and CDR2 YNFKEQ. The CDR3 extends over 15 amino acids. Trimming cost V 0 bases and J 0 bases; bases outside gene matches: 0. The CDR3 region has the DNA TGTGCCAGCAGCCAAGACGGGGGGGACCAAGAGACCCAGTACTTC. Translation gives CASSQDGGDQETQYF.

This chain connects TRBV5-8 to TRBJ1-1; weak D call: TRBD1 (5 bases). This CDR3 is 15 amino acids long. V lost 3 bases, J lost 4 bases, and 16 bases lay in between. Germline CDR1 reads SGHTS; CDR2 reads YDEGEE. The CDR3 sequence is CASSSRVIIATEAFF. The CDR3 nucleotides read TGTGCCAGCAGCTCCAGGGTGATTATAGCCACTGAAGCTTTCTTT.

The chain has TRBV6-6 and TRBJ2-1; 16 nucleotides match TRBD2. J gave up 6 bases and V 5 bases, and 7 bases lay outside the gene matches. Germline assignment: CDR1 MNHNY and CDR2 SVGAGI (reference sequence). The CDR3 contains 17 residues. The CDR3 coding sequence is TGTGCCAGCAGTCCCGGGACTAGCGGGGGGGCCGGCAATGAGCAGTTCTTC. It codes for CASSPGTSGGAGNEQFF.

This sequence joins TRBV5-8 and TRBJ1-2; 7 positions match TRBD1. CDR3 length equals 15 residues. With V trimmed by 4 bases and J by 0 bases, 6 bases remained unmatched. Germline assignment: CDR1 SGHTS and CDR2 YDEGEE. CDR3 protein: CASSPGGAANYGYTF. CDR3 DNA sequence: TGTGCCAGCAGCCCAGGGGGGGCTGCTAACTATGGCTACACCTTC.

The gene calls are TRBV18 and TRBJ2-7; a weak D match, TRBD2 (6 bases). Germline V lookup: CDR1 KGHSH, CDR2 LQKENI. The CDR3 is 12 residues long. Trimming left V 2 bases short and J 6 bases short, with 8 bases between. The CDR3 DNA is TGTGCCAGCTCACCAACCGGGGGCGAGCAGTACGTC. It is translated as CASSPTGGEQYV.

The V call is TRBV3-1 (or the pseudogene TRBV3-2), the J call TRBJ2-2; 10 bases align to TRBD2. V was clipped by 4 bases and J by 6 bases; unmatched bases: 8. The germline V gene encodes CDR1 LGHDT and CDR2 YNNKEL (reference sequence). This CDR3 comprises 16 residues. The CDR3 here is CASSRPLAGRSGELFF. The DNA for the CDR3 is TGTGCCAGCAGCCGGCCACTAGCGGGGCGGTCCGGGGAGCTGTTTTTT.

This clone turned up a few times. The chain is built from TRBV3-1 (or the pseudogene TRBV3-2) and TRBJ1-1; no clear D. Trimming stripped 5 bases from V and 4 bases from J, with 11 bases between. Germline CDR1 LGHDT, CDR2 YNNKEL (reference sequence). The CDR3 length is 13 residues. The CDR3 nucleotides are TGTGCCAGCAGCGAAATGAGGGTCACTGAAGCTTTCTTT. Translating gives CASSEMRVTEAFF.

In its sample, this clone was seen once. This chain joins TRBV7-6 and TRBJ2-5; 12 bases fit TRBD1. V lost 6 bases and J lost 4; bases outside the gene matches: 18. CDR1 and CDR2 (germline): SGHVS, FNYEAQ. The CDR3 is made up of 19 amino acids. This CDR3 is CASSPERPGTGGRRETQYF. In nucleotides, the CDR3 is TGTGCCAGCAGTCCCGAGCGCCCCGGGACAGGGGGCAGGAGAGAGACCCAGTACTTC.

The chain has TRBV5-5 and TRBJ2-5; 8 bases are a match to TRBD1. Looked up from germline, CDR1 is SGHKS and CDR2 is YYEKEE (reference sequence). There are 14 residues in the CDR3. Trimming at V came to 7 bases and at J to 5 bases, leaving 10 bases not matched to a gene. The CDR3 protein is CASGNDRGRETQYF. The CDR3 DNA reads TGTGCCAGCGGCAACGACAGGGGCCGGGAGACCCAGTACTTC.

This clone was picked up a small number of times. This sequence joins TRBV3-1 (or the pseudogene TRBV3-2) and TRBJ1-6, with 7 bases lining up with TRBD1. With V trimmed by 1 base and J by 4 bases, 7 bases remained unmatched. The CDR3 consists of 17 residues. Germline CDR1 LGHDT, CDR2 YNNKEL (reference sequence). In DNA, the CDR3 is TGTGCCAGCAGCCAAGCGGGACGGACAGGATATAATTCACCCCTCCACTTT. Amino acid sequence: CASSQAGRTGYNSPLHF.

The gene calls are TRBV18 and TRBJ2-3; the match to TRBD2 covers 7 bases. Per germline, CDR1 KGHSH and CDR2 LQKENI. This CDR3 contains 15 residues. J was trimmed by 4 bases and V by 2 bases; bases with no gene match: 6. The CDR3 region is CASSPSVSGADTQYF. The DNA for the CDR3 is TGTGCCAGCTCACCAAGCGTAAGCGGGGCAGATACGCAGTATTTT.

Written as DNA, the CDR3 is TGTGCCTGGAGTGCCGGGGGTAATTCACCCCTCCACTTT. Residues: CAWSAGGNSPLHF. The gene calls are TRBV30 and TRBJ1-6; the D gene is possibly TRBD1 (5 bases). The ends were cut back, 1 base at V and 6 bases at J, with 7 bases in the middle. The CDR3 loop spans 13 amino acids. Looked up from germline, CDR1 is GTSNPN and CDR2 is SVGIG (reference sequence).

This chain connects TRBV10-2 to TRBJ1-1, with D uncertain. The V gene's germline CDR1 is WSHSY and CDR2 SAAADI. The CDR3 runs 12 residues. Trimming removed 7 bases at V and 1 base at J, with 7 bases between. For the CDR3, the DNA is TGCGCCAGCACCGGCGCGAACACTGAAGCTTTCTTT. This codes for CASTGANTEAFF.

The chain uses TRBV3-1 (or the pseudogene TRBV3-2) and TRBJ2-1, with 7 nucleotides matching TRBD1. CDR1 and CDR2 from the germline V gene are LGHDT and YNNKEL (reference sequence). J was trimmed by 10 bases and V by 9 bases; bases with no gene match: 6. The CDR3 has 11 amino acids. In DNA form, the CDR3 reads TGTGCCAGTGGACAGGTGGGAGAGCAGTTCTTC. Protein product: CASGQVGEQFF.

The chain is built from TRBV14 and TRBJ1-2; TRBD1 matches 7 bases. The germline V gene encodes CDR1 SGHDN and CDR2 FVKESK. V dropped 4 bases and J dropped 4; count of bases not matched to a gene: 3. CDR3 size: 13 residues. This CDR3 reads CASSPGQSYGYTF. In nucleotides, the CDR3 is TGTGCCAGCAGCCCGGGACAGTCCTATGGCTACACCTTC.

The CDR3 here is CASSTMDGLYGYTF. As DNA, the CDR3 is TGTGCCAGTAGTACTATGGATGGATTATATGGCTACACCTTC. The gene calls are TRBV19 and TRBJ1-2, with unresolved D. The germline V gene has CDR1 LNHDA and CDR2 SQIVND (reference sequence). Trimming left V 4 bases short and J 5 bases short, with 14 bases between. The length of the CDR3 is 14 residues.